Listed below are T cell receptor beta chains from one sample, sequenced in a study of human T cells and chemical hapten exposure. TCRdb independently ran MiXCR on the RACE reads; one entry per CDR3 protein. The sample holds fewer than 150,000 distinct CDR3 sequences, around 15% seen once. This specimen was whole blood, taken in connection with sensitization to the hapten diphenylcyclopropenone (DPC). These receptors were taken from a man aged 18 to 30 with alopecia areata. Some clones in this sample may be carry-over from other donors' samples. CDR3s include the opening cysteine and the closing phenylalanine or tryptophan. Each record gives: V gene, J gene, clone size, CDR3 protein. Expanded clones are given a class, and other clones once, few, many or no size at all.

v_call: TRBV7-3
j_call: TRBJ2-1
clone_size: few
cdr3_aa: CASSSPGLREQFF

v_call: TRBV29-1
j_call: TRBJ2-1
clone_size: .
cdr3_aa: CSVEVVEGNNEQFF

v_call: TRBV10-3
j_call: TRBJ1-1
clone_size: few
cdr3_aa: CAISAGVNTEAFF

v_call: TRBV9
j_call: TRBJ2-1
clone_size: .
cdr3_aa: CASSVGRGSTYNEQFF

v_call: TRBV12-3/TRBV12-4
j_call: TRBJ1-5
clone_size: .
cdr3_aa: CASSSQGHQPQHF

v_call: TRBV7-9
j_call: TRBJ2-2
clone_size: .
cdr3_aa: CASSLGNFNRGENTGELFF

v_call: TRBV11-2
j_call: TRBJ1-6
clone_size: .
cdr3_aa: CASRPFDRLNNSPLHF

v_call: TRBV6-1
j_call: TRBJ1-1
clone_size: .
cdr3_aa: CASSPVNSPNTEAFF

v_call: TRBV7-9
j_call: TRBJ1-2
clone_size: .
cdr3_aa: CASSTYGTDLPANYGYTF

v_call: TRBV29-1
j_call: TRBJ1-4
clone_size: .
cdr3_aa: CSGGDPSEKLFF

v_call: TRBV28
j_call: TRBJ2-4
clone_size: .
cdr3_aa: CASTEPAKNIQYF

v_call: TRBV24-1
j_call: TRBJ2-3
clone_size: few
cdr3_aa: CATSDLDRSTDTQYF

v_call: TRBV9
j_call: TRBJ2-2
clone_size: .
cdr3_aa: CASSVEVTGELFF

v_call: TRBV7-8
j_call: TRBJ2-3
clone_size: .
cdr3_aa: CASSLGQGVDTQYF

v_call: TRBV12-3/TRBV12-4
j_call: TRBJ1-2
clone_size: .
cdr3_aa: CASRPDRTSNYGYTF